Following are 7 T cell receptor beta chains from one sample sequenced in a study of OX40 agonist ivuxolimab in advanced cancers. Clones were read by immunoSEQ multiplex PCR, and TCRdb kept only the in-frame ones, dropping some. The data show about 69,000 clones, around 90% seen once. Sample: CD4+ or CD8+ T cells sorted from blood, taken in a trial of the OX40 agonist ivuxolimab. These receptors were taken from an adult with an advanced solid tumor such as melanoma, head and neck, liver or kidney cancer.

The chain uses TRBV5-1 and TRBJ1-5; a weak D match, TRBD1 (6 bases). In germline, CDR1 is SGHRS, CDR2 YFSETQ. V was pared by 4 bases and J by 1 base, with 15 bases between. This CDR3 comprises 16 residues. DNA of the CDR3: TGCGCCAGCAGCCCAAGGGGGGCAGAAAGCAATCAGCCCCAGCATTTT. Protein product: CASSPRGAESNQPQHF.

This sequence joins TRBV5-1 and TRBJ2-7; D is unclear. The V end lost 0 bases, the J end lost 4 bases, and 11 bases lay between the germline ends. The V gene's germline CDR1 is SGHRS and CDR2 YFSETQ. This CDR3 region has 14 residues. CDR3 sequence (DNA): TGCGCCAGCAGCTTGGTTAGCCTTTCATACGAGCAGTACTTC. Amino acids: CASSLVSLSYEQYF.

The V call is TRBV19, the J call TRBJ1-1; D unresolved. CDR3 size: 12 residues. Germline V gives CDR1 LNHDA, CDR2 SQIVND (reference sequence). V shed 3 bases and J shed 4 bases, with 6 bases lying between them. CDR3 nucleotide sequence: TGTGCCAGTAGTATGGTACCCACTGAAGCTTTCTTT. This sequence encodes CASSMVPTEAFF.

The chain has TRBV19 and TRBJ2-2; 7 nucleotides line up with TRBD1. The CDR3 contains 14 residues. Germline trimming cut 5 bases from V and 7 bases from J; bases unmatched to any gene: 7. Looked up from germline, CDR1 is LNHDA and CDR2 is SQIVND (reference sequence). The CDR3 nucleotides read TGTGCCAGTAGTGTTGACAGGGTTCACGGGGAGCTGTTTTTT. It encodes CASSVDRVHGELFF.

This chain joins TRBV7-8 and TRBJ1-1, with 9 bases identical to TRBD1. Germline V gene sequence: CDR1 SGHVS, CDR2 FQNEAQ. Trimming at V came to 3 bases and at J to 6 bases, leaving 8 bases not matched to a gene. The CDR3 is 15 amino acids. The CDR3 loop is CASSFAQGAHPEAFF. The DNA for the CDR3 is TGTGCCAGCAGCTTCGCACAGGGGGCGCACCCTGAAGCTTTCTTT.

The gene calls are TRBV12-5 and TRBJ2-5; a weak D match, TRBD1 (5 bases). V dropped 7 bases and J dropped 2 bases, with 11 bases sitting between them. This CDR3 has 13 amino acids. The germline CDR1 and CDR2 sequences are LGHNT and FRNRAP. Here the CDR3 reads CASAKDTQETQYF. For the CDR3, the DNA is TGTGCTAGTGCCAAGGACACTCAAGAGACCCAGTACTTC.

The chain has TRBV5-4 and TRBJ2-5; 7 positions agree with TRBD2. Trimming cost V 0 bases and J 4 bases; bases outside gene matches: 3. Germline V gene sequence: CDR1 SGHNT, CDR2 YYREEE (reference sequence). The CDR3 sequence is 14 residues long. CDR3 sequence: CASSLGGGRETQYF. CDR3 bases: TGTGCCAGCAGCTTGGGGGGGGGTAGAGAGACCCAGTACTTC.